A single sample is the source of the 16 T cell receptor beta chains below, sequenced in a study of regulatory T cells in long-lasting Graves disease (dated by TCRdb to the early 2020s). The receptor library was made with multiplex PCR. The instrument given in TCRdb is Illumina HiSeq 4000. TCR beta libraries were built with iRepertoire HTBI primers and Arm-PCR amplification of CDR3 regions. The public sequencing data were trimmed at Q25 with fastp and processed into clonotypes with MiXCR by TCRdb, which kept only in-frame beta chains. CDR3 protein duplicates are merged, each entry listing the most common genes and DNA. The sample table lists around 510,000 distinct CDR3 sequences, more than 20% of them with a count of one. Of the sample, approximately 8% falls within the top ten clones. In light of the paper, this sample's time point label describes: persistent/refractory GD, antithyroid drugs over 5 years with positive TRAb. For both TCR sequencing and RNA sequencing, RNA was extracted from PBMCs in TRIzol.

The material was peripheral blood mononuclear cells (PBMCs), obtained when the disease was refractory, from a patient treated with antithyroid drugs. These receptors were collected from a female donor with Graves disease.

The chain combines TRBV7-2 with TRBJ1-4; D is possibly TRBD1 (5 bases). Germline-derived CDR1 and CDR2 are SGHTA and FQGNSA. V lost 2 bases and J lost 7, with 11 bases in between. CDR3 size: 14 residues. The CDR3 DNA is TGTGCCAGCAGCTTACGGGGGTCCAGTGAAAAACTGTTTTTT. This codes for CASSLRGSSEKLFF.

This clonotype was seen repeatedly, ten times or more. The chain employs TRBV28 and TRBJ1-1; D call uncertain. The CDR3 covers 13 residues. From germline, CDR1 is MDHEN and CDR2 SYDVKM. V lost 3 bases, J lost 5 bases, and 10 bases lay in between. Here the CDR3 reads CASSLVTTTEAFF. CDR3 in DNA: TGTGCCAGCAGTTTGGTCACCACGACTGAAGCTTTCTTT. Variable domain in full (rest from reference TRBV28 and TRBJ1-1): DVKVTQSSRYLVKRTGEKVFLECVQDMDHENMFWYRQDPGLGLRLIYFSYDVKMKEKGDIPEGYSVSREKKERFSLILESASTNQTSMYLCASSLVTTTEAFFGQGTRLTVV.

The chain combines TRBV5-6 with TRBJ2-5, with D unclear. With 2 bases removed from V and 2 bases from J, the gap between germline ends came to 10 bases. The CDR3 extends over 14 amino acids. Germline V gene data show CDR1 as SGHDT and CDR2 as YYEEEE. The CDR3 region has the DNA TGTGCCAGCAGCTTTAGGTCAAATCAAGAGACCCAGTACTTC. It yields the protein CASSFRSNQETQYF.

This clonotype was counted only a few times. The CDR3 region has the DNA TGTGCCAGCAGCTTAGCGCAGGGCCACCGCTCCTACGAGCAGTACTTC. Translating it yields CASSLAQGHRSYEQYF. The V and J genes are TRBV7-2 and TRBJ2-7; D is possibly TRBD1 (5 bases). CDR3 length equals 16 residues. Germline CDR1 SGHTA, CDR2 FQGNSA. With 0 bases removed from V and 0 bases from J, the gap between germline ends came to 12 bases.

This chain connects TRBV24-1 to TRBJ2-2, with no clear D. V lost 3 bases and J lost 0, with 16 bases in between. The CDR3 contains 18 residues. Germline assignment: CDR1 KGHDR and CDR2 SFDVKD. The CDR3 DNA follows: TGTGCCACCAGTGATACCGGGCCCTTACCAACGAACACCGGGGAGCTGTTTTTT. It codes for CATSDTGPLPTNTGELFF.

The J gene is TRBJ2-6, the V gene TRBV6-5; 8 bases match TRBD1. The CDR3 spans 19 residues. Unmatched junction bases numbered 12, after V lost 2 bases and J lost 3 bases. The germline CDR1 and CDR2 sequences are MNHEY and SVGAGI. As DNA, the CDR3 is TGTGCCAGCAGTTACCTAAATCCCGGGACAGGTAGTGGGGCCAACGTCCTGACTTTC. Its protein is CASSYLNPGTGSGANVLTF.

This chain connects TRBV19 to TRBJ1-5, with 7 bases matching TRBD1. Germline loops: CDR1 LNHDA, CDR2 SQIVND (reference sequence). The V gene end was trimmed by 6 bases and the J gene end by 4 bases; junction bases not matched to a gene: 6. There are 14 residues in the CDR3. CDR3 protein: CASRTGTENQPQHF. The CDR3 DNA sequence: TGTGCCAGTAGGACCGGGACAGAAAATCAGCCCCAGCATTTT.

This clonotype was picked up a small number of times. This CDR3 is CASSSDGSYYGYTF. DNA of the CDR3: TGTGCCAGCAGTTCGGACGGCTCCTACTATGGCTACACCTTC. The chain combines TRBV6-5 with TRBJ1-2; D gene uncertain. The CDR3 spans 14 residues. Germline V CDR1 and CDR2: MNHEY, SVGAGI. With 4 bases removed from V and 3 bases from J, the gap between germline ends came to 12 bases.

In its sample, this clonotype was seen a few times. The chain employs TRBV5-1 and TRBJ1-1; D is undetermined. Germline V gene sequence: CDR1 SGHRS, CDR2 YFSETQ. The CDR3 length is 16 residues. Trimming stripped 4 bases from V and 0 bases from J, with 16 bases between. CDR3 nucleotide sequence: TGCGCCAGCAGCGGGGAGGGCCTCTCCATGAACACTGAAGCTTTCTTT. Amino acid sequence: CASSGEGLSMNTEAFF.

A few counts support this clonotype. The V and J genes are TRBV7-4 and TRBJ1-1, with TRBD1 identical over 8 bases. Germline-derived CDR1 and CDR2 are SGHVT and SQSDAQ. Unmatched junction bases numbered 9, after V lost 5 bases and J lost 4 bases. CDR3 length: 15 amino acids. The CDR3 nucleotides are TGTGCCAGCAGCGTAGGACAGGGAATGGCCACTGAAGCTTTCTTT. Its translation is CASSVGQGMATEAFF. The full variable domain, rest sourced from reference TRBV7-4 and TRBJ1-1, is GAGVSQSPRYKVAKRGRDVALRCDSISGHVTLYWYRQTLGQGSEVLTYSQSDAQRDKSGRPSGRFSAERPERSVSTLKIQRTEQGDSAVYLCASSVGQGMATEAFFGQGTRLTVV.

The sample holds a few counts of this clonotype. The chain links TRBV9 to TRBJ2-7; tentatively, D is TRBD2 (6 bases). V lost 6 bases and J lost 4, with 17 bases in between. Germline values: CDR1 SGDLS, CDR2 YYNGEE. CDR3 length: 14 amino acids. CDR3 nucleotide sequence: TGTGCCAGCAACCCCTCCGGGGAGGTGTACGAGCAGTACTTC. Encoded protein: CASNPSGEVYEQYF.

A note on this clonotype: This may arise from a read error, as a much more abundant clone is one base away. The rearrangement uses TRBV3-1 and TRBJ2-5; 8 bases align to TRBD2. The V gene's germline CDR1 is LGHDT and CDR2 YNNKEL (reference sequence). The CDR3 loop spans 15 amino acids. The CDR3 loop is CASGHVLAVQETQYF. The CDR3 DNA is TGTGCCAGCGGCCATGTACTAGCGGTTCAAGAGACCCAGTACTTC.

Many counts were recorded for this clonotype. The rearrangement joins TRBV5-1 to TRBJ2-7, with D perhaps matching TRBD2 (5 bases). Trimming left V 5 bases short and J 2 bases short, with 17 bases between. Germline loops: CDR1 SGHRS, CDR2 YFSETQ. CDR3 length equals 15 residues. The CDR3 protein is CASRSRADPTYEQYF. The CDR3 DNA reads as TGCGCCAGCAGGTCACGAGCGGACCCAACCTACGAGCAGTACTTC.

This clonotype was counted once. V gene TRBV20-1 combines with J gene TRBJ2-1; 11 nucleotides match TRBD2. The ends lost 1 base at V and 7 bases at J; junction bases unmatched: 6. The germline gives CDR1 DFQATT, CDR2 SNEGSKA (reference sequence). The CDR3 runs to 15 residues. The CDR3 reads CSARGVSGRANEQFF. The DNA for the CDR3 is TGCAGTGCTAGAGGCGTTAGCGGGAGGGCGAATGAGCAGTTCTTC.

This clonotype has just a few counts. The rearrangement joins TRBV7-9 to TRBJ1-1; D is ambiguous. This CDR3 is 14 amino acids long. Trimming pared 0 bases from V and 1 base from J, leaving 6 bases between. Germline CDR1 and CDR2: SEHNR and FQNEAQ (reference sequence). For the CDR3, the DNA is TGTGCCAGCAGCTTAGCTGCACAGAACACTGAAGCTTTCTTT. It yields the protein CASSLAAQNTEAFF.

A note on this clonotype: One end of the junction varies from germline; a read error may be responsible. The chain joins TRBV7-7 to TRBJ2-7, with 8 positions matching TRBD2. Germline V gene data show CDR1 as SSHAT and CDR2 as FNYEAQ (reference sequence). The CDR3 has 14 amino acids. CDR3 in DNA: TGTGCTAGCAGCTTAGCGGGAAGGGACCACGAGCAGTACTTC. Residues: CASSLAGRDHEQYF.